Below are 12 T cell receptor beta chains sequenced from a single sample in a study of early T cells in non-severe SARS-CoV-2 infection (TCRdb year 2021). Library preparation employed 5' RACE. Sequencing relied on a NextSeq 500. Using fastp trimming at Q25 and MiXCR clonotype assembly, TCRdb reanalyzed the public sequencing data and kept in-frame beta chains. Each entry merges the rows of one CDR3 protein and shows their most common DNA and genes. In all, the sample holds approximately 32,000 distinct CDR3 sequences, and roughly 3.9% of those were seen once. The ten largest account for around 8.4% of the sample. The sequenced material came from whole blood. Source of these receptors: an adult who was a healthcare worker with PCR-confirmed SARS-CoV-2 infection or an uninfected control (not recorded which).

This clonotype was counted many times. CDR3: CASSKQPGSYNEQFF. DNA of the CDR3: TGTGCCAGCAGCAAACAACCGGGCTCCTACAATGAGCAGTTCTTC. The chain carries TRBV7-8 and TRBJ2-1; D remains unclear. Trimming removed 5 bases at V and 0 bases at J, with 11 bases between. The CDR3 is made up of 15 amino acids. Germline V gene data show CDR1 as SGHVS and CDR2 as FQNEAQ.

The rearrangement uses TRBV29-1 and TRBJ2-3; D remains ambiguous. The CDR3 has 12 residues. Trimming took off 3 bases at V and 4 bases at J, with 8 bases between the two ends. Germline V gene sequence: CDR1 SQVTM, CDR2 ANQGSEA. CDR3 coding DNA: TGCAGCGTTGACCAGACACCAGATACGCAGTATTTT. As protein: CSVDQTPDTQYF.

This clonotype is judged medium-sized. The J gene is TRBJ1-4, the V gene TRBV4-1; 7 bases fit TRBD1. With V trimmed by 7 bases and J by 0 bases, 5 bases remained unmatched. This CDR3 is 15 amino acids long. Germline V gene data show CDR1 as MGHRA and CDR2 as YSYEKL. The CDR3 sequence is CASTTGLSTNEKLFF. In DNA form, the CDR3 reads TGCGCCAGCACGACAGGGTTGTCAACTAATGAAAAACTGTTTTTT.

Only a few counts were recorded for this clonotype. The CDR3 DNA follows: TGTGCCAGCAGGGGCGACGGGGGCCCCACCTACGAGCAGTACTTC. It encodes CASRGDGGPTYEQYF. The chain joins TRBV6-6 to TRBJ2-7; D is possibly TRBD1 or TRBD2 (6 bases each). Germline V gene lookup returns CDR1 MNHNY and CDR2 SVGAGI (reference sequence). V was trimmed by 6 bases and J by 2 bases, leaving 17 bases between them. The CDR3 sequence is 15 residues long.

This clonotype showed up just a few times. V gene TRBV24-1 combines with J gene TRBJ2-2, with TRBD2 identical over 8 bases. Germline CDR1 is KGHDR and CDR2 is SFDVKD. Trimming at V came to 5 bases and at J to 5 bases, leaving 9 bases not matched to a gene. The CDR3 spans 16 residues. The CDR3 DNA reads TGTGCCACCAGTGCCCCAAGCGGGAGTTTGACCGGGGAGCTGTTTTTT. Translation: CATSAPSGSLTGELFF.

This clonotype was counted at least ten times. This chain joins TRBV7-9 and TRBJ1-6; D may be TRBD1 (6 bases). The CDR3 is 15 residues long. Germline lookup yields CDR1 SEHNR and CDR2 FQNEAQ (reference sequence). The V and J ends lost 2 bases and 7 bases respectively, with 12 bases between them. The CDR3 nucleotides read TGTGCCAGCAGCTTACGAGGGGGGCCCAATTCACCCCTCCACTTT. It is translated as CASSLRGGPNSPLHF.

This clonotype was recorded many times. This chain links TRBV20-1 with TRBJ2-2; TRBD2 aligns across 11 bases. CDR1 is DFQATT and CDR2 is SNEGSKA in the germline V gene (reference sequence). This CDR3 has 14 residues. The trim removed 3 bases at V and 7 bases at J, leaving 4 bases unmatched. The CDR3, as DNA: TGCAGTGCTAGCTTAGCGGGAGGGGTCGGGGAGCTGTTTTTT. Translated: CSASLAGGVGELFF.

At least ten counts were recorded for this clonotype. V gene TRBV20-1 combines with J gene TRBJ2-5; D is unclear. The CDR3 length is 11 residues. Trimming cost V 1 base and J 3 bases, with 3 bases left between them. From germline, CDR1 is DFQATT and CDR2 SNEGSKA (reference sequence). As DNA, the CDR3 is TGCAGTGCTAGAGGCAAAGAGACCCAGTACTTC. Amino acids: CSARGKETQYF.

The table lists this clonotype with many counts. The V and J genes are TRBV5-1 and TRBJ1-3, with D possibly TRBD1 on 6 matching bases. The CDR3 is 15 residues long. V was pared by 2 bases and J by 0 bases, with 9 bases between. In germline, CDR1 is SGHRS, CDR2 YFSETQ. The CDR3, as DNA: TGCGCCAGCAGCTTTGGGGGCCACTCTGGAAACACCATATATTTT. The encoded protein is CASSFGGHSGNTIYF.

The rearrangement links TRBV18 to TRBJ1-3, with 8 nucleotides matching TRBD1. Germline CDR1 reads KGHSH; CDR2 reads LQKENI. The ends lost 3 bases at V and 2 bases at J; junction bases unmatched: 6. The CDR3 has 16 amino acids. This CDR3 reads CASSPNPTGAGNTIYF. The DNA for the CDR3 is TGTGCCAGCTCACCCAACCCGACAGGGGCTGGAAACACCATATATTTT.

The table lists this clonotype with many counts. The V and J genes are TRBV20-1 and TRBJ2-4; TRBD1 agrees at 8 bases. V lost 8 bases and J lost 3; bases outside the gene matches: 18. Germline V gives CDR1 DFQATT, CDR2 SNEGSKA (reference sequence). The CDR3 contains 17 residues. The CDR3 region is CSCEDREERRGKNIQYF. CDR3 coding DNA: TGCAGTTGTGAGGACAGGGAAGAACGACGCGGCAAAAACATTCAGTACTTC.

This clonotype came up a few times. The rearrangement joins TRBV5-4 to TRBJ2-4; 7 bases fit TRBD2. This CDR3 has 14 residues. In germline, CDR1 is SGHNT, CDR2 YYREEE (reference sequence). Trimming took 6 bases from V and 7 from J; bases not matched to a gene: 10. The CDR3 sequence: CASTHWGGRNIQYF. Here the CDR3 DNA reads TGTGCCAGCACCCACTGGGGAGGGCGGAACATTCAGTACTTC.